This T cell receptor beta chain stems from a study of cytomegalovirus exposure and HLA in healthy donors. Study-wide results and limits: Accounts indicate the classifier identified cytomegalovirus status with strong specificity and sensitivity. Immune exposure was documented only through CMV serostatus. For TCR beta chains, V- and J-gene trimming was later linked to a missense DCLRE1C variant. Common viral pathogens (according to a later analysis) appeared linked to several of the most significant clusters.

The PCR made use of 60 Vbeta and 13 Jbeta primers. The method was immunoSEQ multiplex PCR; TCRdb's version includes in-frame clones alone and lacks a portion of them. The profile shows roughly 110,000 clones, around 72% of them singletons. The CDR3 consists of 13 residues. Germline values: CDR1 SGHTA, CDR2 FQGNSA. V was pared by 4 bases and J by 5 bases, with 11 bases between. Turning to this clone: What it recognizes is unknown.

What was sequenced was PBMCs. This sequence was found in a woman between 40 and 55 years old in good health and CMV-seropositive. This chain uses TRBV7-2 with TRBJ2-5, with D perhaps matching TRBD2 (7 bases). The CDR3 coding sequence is TGTGCCAGCAGCTGGGGGGGCCCGGAGACCCAGTACTTC. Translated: CASSWGGPETQYF. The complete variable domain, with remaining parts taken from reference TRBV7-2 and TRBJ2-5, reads GAGVSQSPSNKVTEKGKDVELRCDPISGHTALYWYRQSLGQGLEFLIYFQGNSAPDKSGLPSDRFSAERTGGSVSTLTIQRTQQEDSAVYLCASSWGGPETQYFGPGTRLLVL.